This T cell receptor beta chain stems from a study of blood T cell repertoires in COVID-19. The V end lost 1 base, the J end lost 9 bases, and 10 bases lay between the germline ends. The CDR3 sequence is 13 residues long. Germline V gives CDR1 SGHVS, CDR2 FQNEAQ. Clones were read by immunoSEQ multiplex PCR, and TCRdb kept only the in-frame ones, dropping some. This sample yields roughly 66,000 clones, of which 70% to 85% are seen a single time; 6.6% belongs to the top ten. Sequencing was performed on peripheral blood. This TCR was sampled from a man in his 60s with acute or convalescent COVID-19. The chain has TRBV7-8 and TRBJ2-1; D may be TRBD2 (5 bases). CDR3 coding DNA: TGTGCCAGCAGCTTAGGCCTAGCTGGTGAGCAGTTCTTC. This encodes CASSLGLAGEQFF.